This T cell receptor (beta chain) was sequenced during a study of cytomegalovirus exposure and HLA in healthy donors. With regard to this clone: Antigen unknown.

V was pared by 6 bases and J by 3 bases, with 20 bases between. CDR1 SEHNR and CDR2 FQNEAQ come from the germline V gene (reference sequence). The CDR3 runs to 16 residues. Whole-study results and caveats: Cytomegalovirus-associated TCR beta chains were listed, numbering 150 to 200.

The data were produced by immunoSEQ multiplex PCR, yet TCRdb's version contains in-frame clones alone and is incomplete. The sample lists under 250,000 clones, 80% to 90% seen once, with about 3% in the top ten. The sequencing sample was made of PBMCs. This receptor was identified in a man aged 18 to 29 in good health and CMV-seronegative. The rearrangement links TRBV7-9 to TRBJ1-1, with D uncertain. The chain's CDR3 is CASSPDLGGRDTEAFF. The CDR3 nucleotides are TGTGCCAGCAGTCCGGACCTGGGCGGGCGGGACACTGAAGCTTTCTTT.